This TCR beta chain was sequenced in a study of identical twins. General study points: Out-of-frame beta sequences exhibited a weaker degree of excess twin sharing. Some out-of-frame alpha sequences were shared by twins, and these showed excess low generation probability. The models systematically underestimated how much out-of-frame TCR alpha was shared in monozygotic twins.

This clonotype appeared a few times. Its antigen is still unknown. Germline V CDR1 and CDR2: MDHEN, SYDVKM. The CDR3 is 11 residues long. V was clipped by 6 bases and J by 14 bases, with 15 bases between them. Carrying unique molecular identifiers, the cDNA also gained a universal primer site through template switching. TCRdb used MiXCR to reprocess the 5' RACE reads, holding one entry per CDR3 protein. The data contain 1.5 million to 2 million distinct CDR3 sequences, more than 30% of them seen just once; the ten biggest clones take up around 0.25%. The V call is TRBV28, the J call TRBJ2-3; D is perhaps TRBD1 (6 bases). The source is a newborn girl in good health. Sequenced: cord blood. CDR3 nucleotides: TGTGCCAGCAGCCCGAGGACAGATATGTATTTT. Its translation is CASSPRTDMYF. The full variable domain, completed using reference TRBV28 and TRBJ2-3, is DVKVTQSSRYLVKRTGEKVFLECVQDMDHENMFWYRQDPGLGLRLIYFSYDVKMKEKGDIPEGYSVSREKKERFSLILESASTNQTSMYLCASSPRTDMYFGPGTRLTVL.